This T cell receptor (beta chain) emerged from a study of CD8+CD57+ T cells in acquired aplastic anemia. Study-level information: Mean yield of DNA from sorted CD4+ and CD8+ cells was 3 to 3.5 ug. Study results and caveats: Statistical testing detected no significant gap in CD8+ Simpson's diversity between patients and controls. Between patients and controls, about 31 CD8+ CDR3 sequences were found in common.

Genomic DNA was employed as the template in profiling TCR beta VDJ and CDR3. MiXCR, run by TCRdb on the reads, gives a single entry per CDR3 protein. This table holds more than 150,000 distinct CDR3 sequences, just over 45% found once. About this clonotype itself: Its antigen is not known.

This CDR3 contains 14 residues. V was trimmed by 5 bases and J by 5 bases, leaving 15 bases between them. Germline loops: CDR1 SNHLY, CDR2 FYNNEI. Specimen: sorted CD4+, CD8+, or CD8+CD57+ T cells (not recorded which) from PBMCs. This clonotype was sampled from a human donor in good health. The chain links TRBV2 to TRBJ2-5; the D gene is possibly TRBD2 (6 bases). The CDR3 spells CASSRLVGRETQYF. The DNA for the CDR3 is TGTGCCAGCAGTCGACTAGTGGGTCGGGAGACCCAGTACTTC. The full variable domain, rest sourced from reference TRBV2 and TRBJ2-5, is EPEVTQTPSHQVTQMGQEVILRCVPISNHLYFYWYRQILGQKVEFLVSFYNNEISEKSEIFDDQFSVERPDGSNFTLKIRSTKLEDSAMYFCASSRLVGRETQYFGPGTRLLVL.